The table lists the clone carrying this T cell receptor beta chain with a count of one. This CDR3 is 20 amino acids long. This specimen belongs to a study of blood T cell repertoires in COVID-19. Generated by immunoSEQ multiplex PCR, the TCRdb table keeps only in-frame clones and is missing some. The sample holds roughly 45,000 clones, 65% to 90% seen once. The chain recombines TRBV21-1 with TRBJ2-7; the table's D gene call, TRBD2, was not cross checked with the DNA. TRBV21-1 is tagged as a pseudogene. This clonotype originated in a woman older than 75 with COVID-19, enrolled during active disease. Sample: peripheral blood. CDR3 in DNA: TGTGCCAGCAGCAACGTCGACACGCCGGGACTAGCGGGAGGGGCCTACGAGCAGTACTTC. Protein sequence: CASSNVDTPGLAGGAYEQYF.